This T cell receptor (beta chain) stems from a study of OX40 agonist ivuxolimab in advanced cancers. Across the study: Ivuxolimab, an antibody acting as an agonist of OX40 (CD134), was used to treat patients.

Sequencing used immunoSEQ multiplex PCR; TCRdb keeps in-frame clones, though not all of them. The sample holds fewer than 50,000 clones; 65% to 80% are singletons and the top ten take roughly an eighth. This CDR3 spans 15 amino acids. CDR1 is MGHRA and CDR2 is YSYEKL in the germline V gene. V dropped 4 bases and J dropped 6; count of bases not matched to a gene: 5. The source is an adult with an advanced solid tumor such as melanoma, head and neck, liver or kidney cancer. The chain combines TRBV4-1 with TRBJ1-3; 11 bases line up with TRBD1. The starting material was CD4+ or CD8+ T cells sorted from blood, obtained in a trial of the OX40 agonist ivuxolimab. The CDR3 DNA sequence: TGCGCCAGCAGCCTTTCGGGACAGGGGGAAAACACCATATATTTT. Translated: CASSLSGQGENTIYF.